These T cell receptor beta chains were read from a single sample in a study of shared clonotypes between healthy human individuals. Produced via immunoSEQ multiplex PCR; TCRdb's table is partial and in-frame only. The sample has over a million clones; approximately 98.5% are singletons. Sequenced: naive CD4+ T cells sorted from blood. Receptors were obtained from a man younger than 45 in good health. Both conserved end residues are part of each CDR3. Fields, in order: V gene, CDR3 protein.

TRBV7-3 | CASSLSRTGELFF
TRBV23-1 | CASSHRHQNIQYF
TRBV11-2 | CASSSYRAREFF
TRBV7-6 | CASSLVARGTDTQYF
TRBV10-3 | CAISEGTGGYEQYF
TRBV9 | CASSTLGASGAYNEQFF
TRBV7-9 | CASSPSSYNEQFF
TRBV6-5 | CASRGGSSHEQYF
TRBV18 | CASSPQTGGEVAFF
TRBV2 | CATGRGAYNEQFF
TRBV7-8 | CASSLGGTGTDTQYF
TRBV18 | CASSRGLADSSYEQYF
TRBV9 | CASSVSGNTDTQYF
TRBV7-2 | CATATTFDNEQFF
TRBV6-1 | CASSLAGAGANVLTF
TRBV7-7 | CASSRSSGYTDTQYF
TRBV19 | CASSTGTGSNTGELFF
TRBV5-6 | CASSLTGEQYF
TRBV7-8 | CASSTDRNTEAFF
TRBV27 | CASRGTSGSAGELFF